Below are 29 T cell receptor beta chains sequenced from a single sample in a study of blood T cell repertoires in COVID-19. The assay was immunoSEQ multiplex PCR, and TCRdb's table has in-frame clones only and misses some. Among approximately 450,000 clones, 87% were seen once, and the ten largest hold around 1.8%. Sequenced sample: PBMCs or T cells enriched from blood (not recorded which). The origin of the receptors is a woman aged 18-30 years with acute COVID-19.

The V call is TRBV28, the J call TRBJ1-6; maybe TRBD1 (5 bases). The V and J ends lost 6 bases and 7 bases respectively, with 19 bases between them. In germline, CDR1 is MDHEN, CDR2 SYDVKM. The CDR3 is 16 residues long. As DNA, the CDR3 is TGTGCCAGCAGACGCCAACCGGGACGGGGGAATTCACCCCTCCACTTT. Its protein is CASRRQPGRGNSPLHF.

This clone was found once. This rearrangement joins TRBV7-9 to TRBJ1-2; 7 bases map to TRBD1. The CDR3 contains 18 residues. V trimming: 1 base; J trimming: 0 bases; junction bases outside the gene matches: 11. Germline assignment: CDR1 SEHNR and CDR2 FQNEAQ (reference sequence). CDR3 bases: TGTGCCAGCAGCTTAGGACACCGACAGGGATCGGCTAACTATGGCTACACCTTC. Its protein product is CASSLGHRQGSANYGYTF.

The chain is built from TRBV12-3 or TRBV12-4 and TRBJ2-2, with a weak D call TRBD2 (6 bases). The CDR3 has 12 residues. V gave up 4 bases and J gave up 7 bases, with 7 bases separating them. The CDR3 bases are TGTGCCAGCAGTTACGGGAGCGGGGAGCTGTTTTTT. It specifies CASSYGSGELFF.

To note about this clone: Other nucleotide sequences in the sample specify the same CDR3. For the CDR3, the DNA is TGCGCCAGCTCGACAGGGGGAGGTGAGACCCAGTACTTC. The encoded protein is CASSTGGGETQYF. V and J are TRBV5-1 and TRBJ2-5, with 9 bases aligning to TRBD1. The germline CDR1 and CDR2 sequences are SGHRS and YFSETQ. After removal of 7 bases from V and 5 bases from J, the junction contained 6 bases not matched to a gene. The CDR3 runs to 13 residues.

The chain is built from TRBV23-1 and TRBJ1-3, with 7 bases fitting TRBD1. TRBV23-1 is reported as an ORF; its role is uncertain. The CDR3 is made up of 15 amino acids. Trimming at V came to 3 bases and at J to 9 bases, leaving 11 bases not matched to a gene. The CDR3 sequence: CASSHLQGKNATIYF. In DNA form, the CDR3 reads TGCGCCAGCAGTCATCTACAGGGGAAAAACGCCACCATATATTTT.

The chain couples TRBV18 to TRBJ2-7; TRBD2 aligns across 11 bases. The CDR3 covers 16 residues. Looked up from germline, CDR1 is KGHSH and CDR2 is LQKENI. Germline trimming cut 8 bases from V and 7 bases from J; bases unmatched to any gene: 16. CDR3 sequence (DNA): TGTGCCAGCGCAACCCTTGGAGGACTAGCGGGTTCTGAGCAGTACTTC. Translating gives CASATLGGLAGSEQYF.

Of note for this clone: This same CDR3 is encoded by further DNA sequences in the sample. V gene TRBV18 combines with J gene TRBJ2-7, with D maybe TRBD1 (5 bases). Per germline, CDR1 KGHSH and CDR2 LQKENI. Trimming cost V 2 bases and J 5 bases, with 7 bases left between them. CDR3 length equals 12 residues. CDR3: CASSPSRDEQYF. In DNA form, the CDR3 reads TGTGCCAGCTCACCAAGCAGGGACGAGCAGTACTTC.

This clone was observed a single time. The rearrangement uses TRBV5-4 and TRBJ1-1; tentative D call: TRBD1 (6 bases). The germline V and J ends were trimmed by 4 bases and 2 bases, with 18 bases remaining between them. Per the germline V gene, CDR1 is SGHNT and CDR2 is YYREEE (reference sequence). The CDR3 has 16 residues. CDR3 loop: CASSLSRGTANTEAFF. CDR3 bases: TGTGCCAGCAGCCTTAGTAGGGGGACGGCTAACACTGAAGCTTTCTTT.

A few counts support this clone. This chain links TRBV6-5 with TRBJ1-1; 8 nucleotides align to TRBD1. CDR1 MNHEY and CDR2 SVGAGI come from the germline V gene. This CDR3 is built from 14 residues. Trimming removed 8 bases from V and 1 base from J; junction bases left unmatched: 6. CDR3 in DNA: TGTGCCAGCGCCCCTGGACAGGGGAACACTGAAGCTTTCTTT. Its protein product is CASAPGQGNTEAFF.

Only one count was recorded for this clone. The V and J genes are TRBV12-3 or TRBV12-4 and TRBJ1-1; perhaps TRBD1 as D (6 bases). This CDR3 region has 13 residues. Trimming stripped 7 bases from V and 5 bases from J, with 14 bases between. CDR3 DNA: TGTGCCAGCACTTCCCAGCAGGGGACTGAAGCTTTCTTT. The encoded protein is CASTSQQGTEAFF.

The gene calls are TRBV10-3 and TRBJ1-2; D is perhaps TRBD1 (5 bases). This CDR3 comprises 14 residues. Germline V gene data show CDR1 as ENHRY and CDR2 as SYGVKD. Deletions cut 10 bases from V and 8 bases from J, with 23 bases between. The DNA of the CDR3 is TGTGCCACAGGATCTGGGGCCGCTTCCTCCGGCTACACCTTC. As protein: CATGSGAASSGYTF.

The chain uses TRBV5-1 and TRBJ2-1, with D perhaps matching TRBD2 (5 bases). CDR3 length: 15 residues. V dropped 0 bases and J dropped 5 bases, with 12 bases sitting between them. The germline gives CDR1 SGHRS, CDR2 YFSETQ. The CDR3 nucleotides are TGCGCCAGCAGCTTGGACGGGAAGTTCCACAATGAGCAGTTCTTC. Translation: CASSLDGKFHNEQFF.

This clone has a single count. V and J are TRBV6-5 and TRBJ1-2; 11 positions agree with TRBD1. CDR3 length: 14 residues. V lost 7 bases to trimming and J lost 5 bases; unmatched junction nucleotides: 6. From germline, CDR1 is MNHEY and CDR2 SVGAGI. The CDR3 protein is CASKIGTGGYGYTF. The CDR3 bases are TGTGCCAGCAAGATAGGGACAGGGGGTTATGGCTACACCTTC.

V gene TRBV3-1 (or the pseudogene TRBV3-2) combines with J gene TRBJ2-7, with 11 nucleotides matching TRBD2. The V gene end was trimmed by 6 bases and the J gene end by 7 bases; junction bases not matched to a gene: 5. Germline CDR1 reads LGHDT; CDR2 reads YNNKEL (reference sequence). CDR3 size: 13 residues. The CDR3 nucleotides are TGTGCCAGCAGTAGTCTAGCGGGAGGAGAGCAGTACTTC. Its translation: CASSSLAGGEQYF.

This clone has a single count. The chain employs TRBV19 and TRBJ2-2; no definite D call. The CDR3 extends over 14 amino acids. Trimming took off 1 base at V and 4 bases at J, with 7 bases between the two ends. Looked up from germline, CDR1 is LNHDA and CDR2 is SQIVND (reference sequence). CDR3 protein: CASSIGRPTGELFF. The DNA for the CDR3 is TGTGCCAGTAGTATAGGCAGGCCCACCGGGGAGCTGTTTTTT.

The chain links TRBV4-3 to TRBJ2-1; 14 bases fit TRBD2. The germline gives CDR1 LGHNA, CDR2 YSLEER. The junction had 8 bases not matched to a gene; V was cut back by 1 base and J by 9 bases. This CDR3 comprises 17 residues. CDR3 region: CASSQGPGLAGDSEQFF. CDR3 DNA: TGCGCCAGCAGCCAAGGGCCGGGACTAGCGGGAGATAGTGAGCAGTTCTTC.

In this sample, this clone turned up once. The genes are TRBV6-5 and TRBJ1-4; a possible D gene is TRBD1 (5 bases). V was pared by 4 bases and J by 8 bases, with 17 bases between. The CDR3 is 15 residues long. Germline CDR1 reads MNHEY; CDR2 reads SVGAGI. The CDR3 reads CASSFAGHLGEKLFF. CDR3 bases: TGTGCCAGCAGTTTCGCCGGACACTTAGGCGAAAAACTGTTTTTT.

The CDR3 DNA reads TGTGCCAGCTCACCCGGACTAGCGGCTTCCTACAATGAGCAGTTCTTC. Its translation is CASSPGLAASYNEQFF. The rearrangement uses TRBV18 and TRBJ2-1; 10 positions match TRBD2. Germline V lookup: CDR1 KGHSH, CDR2 LQKENI. The V segment lost 3 bases and the J segment 1 base; nucleotides outside the gene matches: 3. This CDR3 has 16 amino acids. The full variable domain, in which reference TRBV18 and TRBJ2-1 provide the parts outside the CDR3, is NAGVMQNPRHLVRRRGQEARLRCSPMKGHSHVYWYRQLPEEGLKFMVYLQKENIIDESGMPKERFSAEFPKEGPSILRIQQVVRGDSAAYFCASSPGLAASYNEQFFGPGTRLTVL.

This clone is a singleton in its sample. V gene TRBV11-1 combines with J gene TRBJ2-7; maybe TRBD1 (5 bases). Trimming removed 3 bases at V and 6 bases at J, with 9 bases between. The CDR3 runs 12 residues. In germline, CDR1 is SGHAT, CDR2 FQDESV (reference sequence). DNA of the CDR3: TGTGCCAGCAGCTTCTCAGGGTTCGAGCAGTACTTC. Its protein is CASSFSGFEQYF.

In this sample, this clone turned up once. This chain joins TRBV25-1 and TRBJ2-7, with no clear D. The V end was cut by 3 bases, the J end by 0 bases, with 15 bases between. Germline values: CDR1 MGHDK, CDR2 SYGVNS. The CDR3 is 16 amino acids. CDR3 sequence: CASSDIGTVGSYEQYF. Here the CDR3 DNA reads TGTGCCAGCAGTGATATCGGTACAGTTGGCTCCTACGAGCAGTACTTC.

The chain combines TRBV15 with TRBJ1-1; no definite D call. Germline CDR1 LNHNV, CDR2 YYDKDF (reference sequence). This CDR3 is built from 16 residues. The V end lost 3 bases, the J end lost 0 bases, and 14 bases lay between the germline ends. For the CDR3, the DNA is TGTGCCACCAGCAGGACTGGCGGGTTAATGAACACTGAAGCTTTCTTT. This gives the protein CATSRTGGLMNTEAFF.

The chain couples TRBV6-1 to TRBJ1-5; D perhaps matches TRBD1 (5 bases). CDR3 length: 13 residues. CDR1 and CDR2 from the germline V gene are MNHNS and SASEGT. Trimming pared 3 bases from V and 3 bases from J, leaving 6 bases between. This CDR3 is CASSDRDNQPQHF. CDR3 DNA: TGTGCCAGCAGTGACAGGGACAATCAGCCCCAGCATTTT.

CDR3 DNA: TGTGCCAGCAGACGGACAGGGCGGGGACAGCCCCAGCATTTT. Its translation: CASRRTGRGQPQHF. V and J are TRBV5-8 and TRBJ1-5, with 8 bases that match TRBD1. CDR1 SGHTS and CDR2 YDEGEE come from the germline V gene. The CDR3 contains 14 residues. Germline trimming cut 5 bases from V and 7 bases from J; bases unmatched to any gene: 8.

In its sample, this clone was seen once. The genes are TRBV21-1 and TRBJ2-3; the table assigns TRBD2, which was not confirmed against the DNA. TRBV21-1 is termed a pseudogene. This CDR3 contains 17 residues. The CDR3 is CASSKAGGGGGWDTQYF. The CDR3 region has the DNA TGTGCCAGCAGCAAAGCCGGAGGCGGGGGCGGGTGGGATACGCAGTATTTT.

The V gene is TRBV7-9, the J gene TRBJ2-7; the D gene is possibly TRBD1 (6 bases). V was clipped by 5 bases and J by 5 bases, with 10 bases between them. The germline V gene encodes CDR1 SEHNR and CDR2 FQNEAQ (reference sequence). The CDR3 is 12 residues long. The CDR3 sequence is CASSARGDEQYF. In DNA form, the CDR3 reads TGTGCCAGCAGCGCCAGGGGCGACGAGCAGTACTTC. Drawing the rest from reference TRBV7-9 and TRBJ2-7, the complete variable domain is DTGVSQNPRHKITKRGQNVTFRCDPISEHNRLYWYRQTLGQGPEFLTYFQNEAQLEKSRLLSDRFSAERPKGSFSTLEIQRTEQGDSAMYLCASSARGDEQYFGPGTRLTVT.

The rearrangement uses TRBV5-8 and TRBJ2-7, with D maybe TRBD2 (5 bases). V shed 4 bases and J shed 0 bases, with 11 bases lying between them. The CDR3 runs to 14 residues. In germline, CDR1 is SGHTS, CDR2 YDEGEE. CDR3 sequence (DNA): TGTGCCAGCAGCAACGAGGGTTTCTCCTACGAGCAGTACTTC. Translating gives CASSNEGFSYEQYF.

This clone was observed once. V usage is TRBV7-9 and J usage is TRBJ2-3; D might be TRBD2 (5 bases). The CDR3 length is 14 residues. CDR1 and CDR2 (germline): SEHNR, FQNEAQ (reference sequence). V was shortened by 1 base and J by 5 bases, with 10 bases between the two germline ends. CDR3: CASSLGLAGDTQYF. As DNA, the CDR3 is TGTGCCAGCAGCTTAGGTCTAGCCGGAGATACGCAGTATTTT. The full variable domain, with the rest looked up from reference TRBV7-9 and TRBJ2-3, is DTGVSQNPRHKITKRGQNVTFRCDPISEHNRLYWYRQTLGQGPEFLTYFQNEAQLEKSRLLSDRFSAERPKGSFSTLEIQRTEQGDSAMYLCASSLGLAGDTQYFGPGTRLTVL.

The V and J genes are TRBV6-5 and TRBJ2-1, with D perhaps matching TRBD2 (5 bases). The germline V gene has CDR1 MNHEY and CDR2 SVGAGI. Trimming took off 6 bases at V and 14 bases at J, with 20 bases between the two ends. The CDR3 is made up of 13 amino acids. The DNA for the CDR3 is TGTGCCAGCAGACCTCAGGCCTCGGCTAGCAAGTTCTTC. The encoded protein is CASRPQASASKFF.

In nucleotides, the CDR3 is TGTGCCAGCAGCTTAGGGACGGGACTTCTCTACGAGCAGTACTTC. Translating gives CASSLGTGLLYEQYF. V usage is TRBV13 and J usage is TRBJ2-7, with a tentative D call TRBD2 (6 bases). V lost 0 bases and J 3 bases, leaving 12 bases between the germline ends. Germline V gives CDR1 PRHDT, CDR2 FYEKMQ (reference sequence). This CDR3 comprises 15 residues.